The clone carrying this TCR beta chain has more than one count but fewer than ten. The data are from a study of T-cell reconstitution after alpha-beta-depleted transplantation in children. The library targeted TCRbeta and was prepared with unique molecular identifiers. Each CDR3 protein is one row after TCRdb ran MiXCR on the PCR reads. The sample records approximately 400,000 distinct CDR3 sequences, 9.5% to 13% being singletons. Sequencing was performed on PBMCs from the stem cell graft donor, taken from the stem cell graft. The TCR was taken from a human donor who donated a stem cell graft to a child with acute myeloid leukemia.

CDR3 in amino acids: CATPGLPNNEQFF. For the CDR3, the DNA is TGTGCCACTCCGGGACTACCGAACAATGAGCAGTTCTTC. V usage is TRBV24-1 and J usage is TRBJ2-1, with 7 positions matching TRBD2. Germline loops: CDR1 KGHDR, CDR2 SFDVKD. Unmatched junction bases numbered 7, after V lost 10 bases and J lost 5 bases. This CDR3 is 13 amino acids long.